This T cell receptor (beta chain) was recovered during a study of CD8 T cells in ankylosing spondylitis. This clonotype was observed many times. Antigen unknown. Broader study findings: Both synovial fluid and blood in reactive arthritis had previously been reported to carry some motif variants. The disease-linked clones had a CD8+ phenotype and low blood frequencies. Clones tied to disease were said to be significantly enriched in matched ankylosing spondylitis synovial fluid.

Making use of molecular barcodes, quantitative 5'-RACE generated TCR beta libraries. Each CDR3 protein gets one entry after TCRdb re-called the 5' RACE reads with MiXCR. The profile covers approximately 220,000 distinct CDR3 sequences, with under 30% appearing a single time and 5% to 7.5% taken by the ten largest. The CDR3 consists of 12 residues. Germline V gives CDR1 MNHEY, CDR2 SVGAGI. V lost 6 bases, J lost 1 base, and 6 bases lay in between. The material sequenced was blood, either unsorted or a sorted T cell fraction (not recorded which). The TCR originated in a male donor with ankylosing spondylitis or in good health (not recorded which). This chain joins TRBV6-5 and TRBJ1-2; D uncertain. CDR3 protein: CASRPSNYGYTF. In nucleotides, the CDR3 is TGTGCCAGCAGACCCAGTAACTATGGCTACACCTTC.